A single sample gave rise to the 25 T cell receptor beta chains below, sequenced in a study of patients and donors after allogeneic stem cell transplantation. MiXCR was run by TCRdb on the RT-PCR reads, yielding one entry per CDR3 protein. The table shows fewer than 180,000 distinct CDR3 sequences, with about two fifths occurring only once. Material for sequencing was blood, either unsorted or a sorted T cell fraction (not recorded which). The receptors derive from a human donor who was either an allogeneic HSCT recipient or a stem cell or donor lymphocyte infusion donor (not recorded which). It is not recorded whose cells these are; they may come from a transplant donor.

The rearrangement joins TRBV6-5 to TRBJ1-2, with D maybe TRBD1 (6 bases). Germline V gives CDR1 MNHEY, CDR2 SVGAGI. The CDR3 spans 15 residues. Trimming cost V 2 bases and J 4 bases, with 14 bases left between them. The CDR3 DNA is TGTGCCAGCAGTTACATAGGGGGGCGAGGCTATGGCTACACCTTC. Translation gives CASSYIGGRGYGYTF.

In this sample, this clonotype turned up a few times. The chain joins TRBV24-1 to TRBJ2-1; perhaps TRBD1 as D (6 bases). Per germline, CDR1 KGHDR and CDR2 SFDVKD. V was trimmed by 6 bases and J by 0 bases, leaving 8 bases between them. CDR3 length equals 14 residues. The chain's CDR3 is CATSPQGSYNEQFF. The CDR3 DNA sequence: TGTGCCACCAGTCCACAGGGCTCCTACAATGAGCAGTTCTTC.

V gene TRBV6-5 combines with J gene TRBJ2-5; no firm D call. Germline V gene sequence: CDR1 MNHEY, CDR2 SVGAGI. Trimming took off 2 bases at V and 4 bases at J, with 14 bases between the two ends. This CDR3 is 15 amino acids long. For the CDR3, the DNA is TGTGCCAGCAGTTACAGGGATAGTAGTGGAGAGACCCAGTACTTC. This encodes CASSYRDSSGETQYF.

This sequence joins TRBV5-5 and TRBJ2-3; TRBD2 matches 12 bases. V dropped 1 base and J dropped 0; count of bases not matched to a gene: 9. The length of the CDR3 is 19 residues. Germline loops: CDR1 SGHKS, CDR2 YYEKEE (reference sequence). CDR3: CASSLRLAGGVSSTDTQYF. CDR3 nucleotide sequence: TGTGCCAGCAGCTTGCGCCTAGCGGGGGGGGTTTCTAGCACAGATACGCAGTATTTT. The whole variable domain, filled in from reference TRBV5-5 and TRBJ2-3, reads DAGVTQSPTHLIKTRGQQVTLRCSPISGHKSVSWYQQVLGQGPQFIFQYYEKEERGRGNFPDRFSARQFPNYSSELNVNALLLGDSALYLCASSLRLAGGVSSTDTQYFGPGTRLTVL.

The genes are TRBV12-3 or TRBV12-4 and TRBJ2-3; tentative D call: TRBD1 (5 bases). The ends were cut back, 5 bases at V and 2 bases at J, with 14 bases in the middle. The CDR3 totals 15 residues. The CDR3 coding sequence is TGTGCCAGCAGTCCCGTGACAGATAACACAGATACGCAGTATTTT. It encodes CASSPVTDNTDTQYF.

The J gene is TRBJ1-4, the V gene TRBV20-1; TRBD1 is a possible D gene (6 bases). CDR3 size: 13 residues. V lost 5 bases and J 8 bases, leaving 15 bases between the germline ends. Germline V CDR1 and CDR2: DFQATT, SNEGSKA (reference sequence). The CDR3 loop is CSAATGWNEKLFF. The DNA for the CDR3 is TGCAGTGCTGCTACAGGGTGGAACGAAAAACTGTTTTTT.

This clonotype was seen just once. The chain is built from TRBV27 and TRBJ1-5; TRBD1 matches at 8 bases. Germline V CDR1 and CDR2: MNHEY, SMNVEV (reference sequence). The trim removed 4 bases at V and 2 bases at J, leaving 13 bases unmatched. The CDR3 has 18 amino acids. The CDR3 sequence: CASSSLGQGGPRNQPQHF. In nucleotides, the CDR3 is TGTGCCAGCAGTTCCCTCGGACAGGGAGGCCCCCGCAATCAGCCCCAGCATTTT.

This clonotype was seen just once. The genes are TRBV29-1 and TRBJ2-3, with D perhaps matching TRBD1 or TRBD2 (5 bases each). V was shortened by 3 bases and J by 2 bases, with 9 bases between the two germline ends. The CDR3 runs to 13 residues. Per the germline V gene, CDR1 is SQVTM and CDR2 is ANQGSEA. CDR3 sequence reads: CSVEGEITDTQYF. For the CDR3, the DNA is TGCAGCGTTGAGGGGGAGATCACAGATACGCAGTATTTT.

The rearrangement links TRBV15 to TRBJ1-1; 7 positions agree with TRBD1. This CDR3 is built from 13 residues. The ends lost 4 bases at V and 4 bases at J; junction bases unmatched: 3. Germline assignment: CDR1 LNHNV and CDR2 YYDKDF (reference sequence). CDR3 amino acids: CATSTTGATEAFF. The CDR3 nucleotides are TGTGCCACCAGCACTACAGGGGCCACTGAAGCTTTCTTT. Supplemented by reference TRBV15 and TRBJ1-1, the full variable domain reads DAMVIQNPRYQVTQFGKPVTLSCSQTLNHNVMYWYQQKSSQAPKLLFHYYDKDFNNEADTPDNFQSRRPNTSFCFLDIRSPGLGDTAMYLCATSTTGATEAFFGQGTRLTVV.

The rearrangement joins TRBV5-1 to TRBJ1-2; 7 bases agree with TRBD1. V dropped 0 bases and J dropped 1; count of bases not matched to a gene: 3. Germline V gene data show CDR1 as SGHRS and CDR2 as YFSETQ. The CDR3 has 15 residues. This chain's CDR3 is CASSLGQGHNYGYTF. As DNA, the CDR3 is TGCGCCAGCAGCTTGGGACAGGGCCATAACTATGGCTACACCTTC.

DNA of the CDR3: TGCAGCGTTGAAGGGGTAACAGGTTTACCTGGAAACACCATATATTTT. This codes for CSVEGVTGLPGNTIYF. The genes are TRBV29-1 and TRBJ1-3; the D gene is possibly TRBD1 (5 bases). CDR1 is SQVTM and CDR2 is ANQGSEA in the germline V gene. V was cut by 1 base and J by 2 bases, with 15 bases left in between. The CDR3 length is 16 residues.

The chain uses TRBV19 and TRBJ2-1; possibly TRBD2 for D (7 bases). The V gene lost 3 bases and the J gene lost 4 bases, with 16 bases spanning the gap. Germline CDR1 LNHDA, CDR2 SQIVND (reference sequence). The CDR3 spans 16 residues. The CDR3 DNA reads TGTGCCAGTAGTATTTCTCTCGGGGGGCGTTACAATGAGCAGTTCTTC. Translated, it gives CASSISLGGRYNEQFF.

This rearrangement joins TRBV3-1 to TRBJ2-5, with 10 bases lining up with TRBD2. Germline V CDR1 and CDR2: LGHDT, YNNKEL (reference sequence). The CDR3 length is 15 residues. V trimming: 2 bases; J trimming: 4 bases; junction bases outside the gene matches: 4. The CDR3 loop reads CASSQRAGGRETQYF. Here the CDR3 DNA reads TGTGCCAGCAGCCAAAGAGCGGGGGGGCGAGAGACCCAGTACTTC.

This clonotype has at least ten counts. The chain employs TRBV20-1 and TRBJ1-3; TRBD1 is a possible D gene (5 bases). This CDR3 comprises 12 residues. The V gene's germline CDR1 is DFQATT and CDR2 SNEGSKA (reference sequence). V lost 6 bases, J lost 8 bases, and 14 bases lay in between. CDR3: CSASAGMDTIYF. The CDR3 bases are TGCAGTGCCTCCGCAGGGATGGACACCATATATTTT.

The rearrangement uses TRBV6-5 and TRBJ1-2; maybe TRBD1 (6 bases). The CDR3 has 13 residues. The V gene's germline CDR1 is MNHEY and CDR2 SVGAGI. V shed 6 bases and J shed 2 bases, with 10 bases lying between them. CDR3 bases: TGTGCCAGCAGCCGGGACAAGAACTATGGCTACACCTTC. Protein product: CASSRDKNYGYTF.

The rearrangement joins TRBV7-9 to TRBJ1-6, with D uncertain. Trimming stripped 3 bases from V and 11 bases from J, with 8 bases between. Germline values: CDR1 SEHNR, CDR2 FQNEAQ (reference sequence). There are 12 residues in the CDR3. CDR3 sequence: CASSFGSPPLHF. The CDR3 DNA sequence: TGTGCCAGCAGCTTTGGCAGCCCACCCCTCCACTTT.

In this sample, this clonotype turned up a few times. CDR3 nucleotides: TGTGCCAGCAGTCCCCGGACAGCCCAGAACACTGAAGCTTTCTTT. Translating it yields CASSPRTAQNTEAFF. The J gene is TRBJ1-1, the V gene TRBV27; possibly TRBD1 for D (6 bases). Germline CDR1 MNHEY, CDR2 SMNVEV (reference sequence). V lost 5 bases to trimming and J lost 1 base, with 14 bases between them. The CDR3 consists of 15 residues.

This clonotype came up a few times. The chain is built from TRBV6-2 or TRBV6-3 and TRBJ1-5, with a possible D match to TRBD1 (5 bases). There are 13 residues in the CDR3. The V end was cut by 6 bases, the J end by 6 bases, with 12 bases between. Germline lookup yields CDR1 MNHEY and CDR2 SVGEGT. DNA of the CDR3: TGTGCCAGCAGCGGGACCGGTTTTCAGCCCCAGCATTTT. Protein product: CASSGTGFQPQHF.

The V and J genes are TRBV9 and TRBJ2-5; D possibly matches TRBD1 or TRBD2 (5 bases each). Germline CDR1 SGDLS, CDR2 YYNGEE. The CDR3 consists of 15 residues. Trimming removed 4 bases from V and 4 bases from J, with 17 bases in between. The CDR3 DNA reads TGTGCCAGCAGCTCCCGGGACGGATACGTAGAGACCCAGTACTTC. It encodes CASSSRDGYVETQYF.

This sequence joins TRBV4-2 and TRBJ1-1; 9 bases are a match to TRBD1. The CDR3 length is 15 residues. Germline lookup yields CDR1 LGHNA and CDR2 YNFKEQ. Trimming cost V 1 base and J 1 base; bases outside gene matches: 1. Here the CDR3 reads CASSQGDRANTEAFF. The CDR3 DNA is TGTGCCAGCAGCCAAGGGGACAGGGCGAACACTGAAGCTTTCTTT.

J is TRBJ1-5 and V is TRBV20-1, with D possibly being TRBD1 (6 bases). Germline values: CDR1 DFQATT, CDR2 SNEGSKA (reference sequence). The CDR3 covers 15 residues. Trimming removed 0 bases at V and 4 bases at J, with 13 bases between. Written as DNA, the CDR3 is TGCAGTGCTAGAGAGGGGGAAGGGGGGAATCAGCCCCAGCATTTT. This sequence encodes CSAREGEGGNQPQHF.

As to this clonotype: A junction boundary mismatches the germline segment, possibly from a read error. The chain uses TRBV12-3 or TRBV12-4 and TRBJ1-3; no firm D call. This CDR3 comprises 14 residues. DNA for the CDR3: TGTGCCAGCAGTTCCCCCTCCGGAGGAAACACCCTATATTTT. Translation: CASSSPSGGNTLYF.

This clonotype occurred a few times. The V gene is TRBV7-6, the J gene TRBJ1-3; D is ambiguous. V was trimmed by 2 bases and J by 0 bases, leaving 14 bases between them. CDR3 length equals 17 residues. CDR1 is SGHVS, CDR2 FNYEAQ, per germline. The DNA for the CDR3 is TGTGCCAGCAGCTTATCTACCTCGGGGTTCTCTGGAAACACCATATATTTT. Translation: CASSLSTSGFSGNTIYF.

This clonotype was observed a handful of times. This rearrangement joins TRBV5-1 to TRBJ1-1; TRBD1 aligns across 7 bases. Germline trimming cut 1 base from V and 3 bases from J; bases unmatched to any gene: 6. CDR1 SGHRS and CDR2 YFSETQ come from the germline V gene. CDR3 size: 15 residues. CDR3 nucleotide sequence: TGCGCCAGCAGCTTGACCGCGGACAGGTACACTGAAGCTTTCTTT. It specifies CASSLTADRYTEAFF.

The V call is TRBV7-2, the J call TRBJ1-4; 10 bases fit TRBD1. The germline V gene has CDR1 SGHTA and CDR2 FQGNSA. This CDR3 comprises 15 residues. V dropped 5 bases and J dropped 2; count of bases not matched to a gene: 2. CDR3 sequence (DNA): TGTGCCAGCAGCATGGACAGGGGGACTAATGAAAAACTGTTTTTT. Its protein product is CASSMDRGTNEKLFF.